This TCR beta chain stems from a study of tumor-infiltrating lymphocytes in localized non-small cell lung cancer. Overall study context: Patients included smokers and never-smokers with various histologies, some sampled after neoadjuvant chemotherapy. Each patient gave resected tumor and non-adjacent uninvolved lung tissue.

Study-level findings and limits: Different pieces of the same tissue went to different assays, confounding technical variation with intratumor heterogeneity. No link was found between tumor T-cell fraction and recurrence-free survival.

Assay used: immunoSEQ multiplex PCR; TCRdb lists only in-frame clones, some missing. The table has about 13,000 clones, roughly 70% seen once. The CDR3 is 14 residues long. Germline-derived CDR1 and CDR2 are LGHNT and FRNRAP. V gave up 1 base and J gave up 3 bases, with 10 bases separating them. With regard to this clone: Its antigen remains unidentified.

The V and J genes are TRBV12-5 and TRBJ2-7, with D unclear. The TCR was taken from a human donor with non-small cell lung cancer. The sample consisted of lung tumor tissue. CDR3 in amino acids: CASGLGSPNYEQYF. CDR3 DNA: TGTGCTAGTGGTTTGGGTTCCCCAAACTACGAGCAGTACTTC.